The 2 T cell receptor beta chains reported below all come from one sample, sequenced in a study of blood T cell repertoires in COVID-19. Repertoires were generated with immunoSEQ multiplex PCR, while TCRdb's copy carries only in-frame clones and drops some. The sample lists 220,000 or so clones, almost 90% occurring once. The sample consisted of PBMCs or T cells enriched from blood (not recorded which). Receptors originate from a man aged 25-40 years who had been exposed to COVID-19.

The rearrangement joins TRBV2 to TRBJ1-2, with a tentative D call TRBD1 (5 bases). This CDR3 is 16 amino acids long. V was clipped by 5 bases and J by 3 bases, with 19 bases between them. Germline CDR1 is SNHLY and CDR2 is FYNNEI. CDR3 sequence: CASSQNPTATDYGYTF. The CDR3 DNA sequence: TGTGCCAGCAGTCAAAACCCGACAGCGACCGACTATGGCTACACCTTC. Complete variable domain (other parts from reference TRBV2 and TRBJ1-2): EPEVTQTPSHQVTQMGQEVILRCVPISNHLYFYWYRQILGQKVEFLVSFYNNEISEKSEIFDDQFSVERPDGSNFTLKIRSTKLEDSAMYFCASSQNPTATDYGYTFGSGTRLTVV.

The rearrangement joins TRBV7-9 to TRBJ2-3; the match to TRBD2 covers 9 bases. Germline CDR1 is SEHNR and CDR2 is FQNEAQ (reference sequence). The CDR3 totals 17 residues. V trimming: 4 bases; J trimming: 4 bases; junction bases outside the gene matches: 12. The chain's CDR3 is CASSSYSGGRHADTQYF. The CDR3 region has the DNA TGTGCCAGCAGCTCATACAGCGGGGGGAGACACGCAGATACGCAGTATTTT.